Sequencing of this TCR beta chain was carried out in a study of Tregs in tolerant kidney transplant recipients. Generated by immunoSEQ multiplex PCR, the TCRdb table keeps only in-frame clones and is missing some. The sample lists about 55,000 clones, approximately 91% seen once, with approximately 14% in the top ten. Mixed chimerism was transient after nonmyeloablative marrow transplants from related graft donors. Unstimulated regulatory T cells (CD4+CD25+CD127-), CD4+CD25- non-regulatory cells, CD4 and CD8 cells were FACS-sorted from thawed PBMCs. To note about this clone: Its antigen is as yet unknown.

Study results and caveats: Findings come from small patient numbers and require larger validation.

The source was CD8+ T cells from blood (PBMCs), collected 24 months after the transplant. This clonotype was sampled from a human patient who received a combined kidney and bone marrow transplant. Some of the T cells might come from the graft donor.

CDR3 sequence reads: CASSLGRGSSTDTQYF. CDR3 DNA sequence: TGTGCCAGCAGCTTAGGGCGGGGCTCTAGCACAGATACGCAGTATTTT. This sequence joins TRBV7-8 and TRBJ2-3, with D perhaps matching TRBD2 (6 bases). CDR1 is SGHVS and CDR2 is FQNEAQ in the germline V gene. This CDR3 spans 16 amino acids. V lost 1 base, J lost 0 bases, and 11 bases lay in between.